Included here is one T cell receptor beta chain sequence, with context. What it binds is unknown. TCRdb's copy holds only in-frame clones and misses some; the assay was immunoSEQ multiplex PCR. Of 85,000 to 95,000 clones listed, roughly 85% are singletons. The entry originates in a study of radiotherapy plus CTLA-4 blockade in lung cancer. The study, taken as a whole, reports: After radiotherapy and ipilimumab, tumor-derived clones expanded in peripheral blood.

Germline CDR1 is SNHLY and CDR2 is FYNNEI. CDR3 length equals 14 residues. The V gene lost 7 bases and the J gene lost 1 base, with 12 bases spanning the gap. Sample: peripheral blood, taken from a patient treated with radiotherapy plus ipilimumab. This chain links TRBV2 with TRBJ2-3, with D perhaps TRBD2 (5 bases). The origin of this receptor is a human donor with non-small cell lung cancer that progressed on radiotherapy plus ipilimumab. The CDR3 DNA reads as TGTGCCAGCACCAGTGGGCGGGGCACAGATACGCAGTATTTT. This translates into CASTSGRGTDTQYF.